The 21 T cell receptor beta chains below were found in one sample sequenced in a study of shared clonotypes between healthy human individuals. Sequencing was performed with immunoSEQ multiplex PCR; in TCRdb, only in-frame clones are kept and a portion is missing. The sample lists around 1.6 million clones, nearly 99% occurring once. Source material: naive CD4+ T cells sorted from blood. Subset reported: CD45RA+ positively selected. These TCRs come from a man aged 25 to 45 in good health.

This chain uses TRBV7-8 with TRBJ2-3; D is unresolved. This CDR3 comprises 15 residues. The V end was cut by 1 base, the J end by 2 bases, with 10 bases between. Germline V lookup: CDR1 SGHVS, CDR2 FQNEAQ. The CDR3 DNA reads TGTGCCAGCAGCTTAGGGCTAACACCCACAGATACGCAGTATTTT. Translating it yields CASSLGLTPTDTQYF.

The gene calls are TRBV5-8 and TRBJ2-7; D is uncertain. V lost 3 bases and J 2 bases, leaving 12 bases between the germline ends. Germline assignment: CDR1 SGHTS and CDR2 YDEGEE. The CDR3 runs 14 residues. The CDR3, as DNA: TGTGCCAGCAGCTCGCCTGGGCGGACCTACGAGCAGTACTTC. It translates to CASSSPGRTYEQYF. The full variable domain, its missing parts supplied by reference TRBV5-8 and TRBJ2-7, is EAGVTQSPTHLIKTRGQQATLRCSPISGHTSVYWYQQALGLGLQFLLWYDEGEERNRGNFPPRFSGRQFPNYSSELNVNALELEDSALYLCASSSPGRTYEQYFGPGTRLTVT.

The genes are TRBV18 and TRBJ1-2, with 8 bases fitting TRBD1. The CDR3 is made up of 18 amino acids. Per germline, CDR1 KGHSH and CDR2 LQKENI. Trimming removed 3 bases from V and 3 bases from J; junction bases left unmatched: 15. CDR3 sequence reads: CASSPPEQKLTGDYGYTF. The CDR3 DNA sequence: TGTGCCAGCTCACCCCCGGAGCAAAAACTGACAGGGGACTATGGCTACACCTTC.

V is TRBV7-8 and J is TRBJ2-2; D unclear. The CDR3 consists of 15 residues. V lost 0 bases and J 3 bases, leaving 8 bases between the germline ends. Germline CDR1 is SGHVS and CDR2 is FQNEAQ. The CDR3 reads CASSLAASYTGELFF. CDR3 sequence (DNA): TGTGCCAGCAGCTTAGCTGCCAGCTACACCGGGGAGCTGTTTTTT.

J is TRBJ2-7 and V is TRBV21-1; whether TRBD1, the table's D call, matches the DNA was not checked. TRBV21-1 is shown as a pseudogene. This CDR3 region has 15 residues. CDR3 loop: CASSKVTGVSYEQYF. CDR3 nucleotide sequence: TGTGCCAGCAGCAAAGTAACAGGGGTCTCCTACGAGCAGTACTTC.

The rearrangement joins TRBV2 to TRBJ2-3; no firm D call. V lost 4 bases and J lost 6, with 14 bases in between. The CDR3 has 14 amino acids. Germline V gene data show CDR1 as SNHLY and CDR2 as FYNNEI. The CDR3 loop is CASSVIEVRDTQYF. The DNA for the CDR3 is TGTGCCAGCAGTGTAATAGAAGTTCGGGATACGCAGTATTTT.

The V and J genes are TRBV10-1 and TRBJ2-2; D call uncertain. The CDR3 runs 13 residues. Trimming removed 4 bases at V and 6 bases at J, with 9 bases between. Germline CDR1 is WNHNN and CDR2 is SYGVQD (reference sequence). CDR3 protein: CASSGRLAGELFF. Written as DNA, the CDR3 is TGCGCCAGCAGTGGTCGCTTAGCCGGGGAGCTGTTTTTT.

The chain employs TRBV18 and TRBJ2-1; 13 bases are a match to TRBD2. With V trimmed by 3 bases and J by 5 bases, 16 bases remained unmatched. This CDR3 spans 20 amino acids. Germline CDR1 KGHSH, CDR2 LQKENI. The CDR3 reads CASSPPGALAGGPKNNEQFF. Written as DNA, the CDR3 is TGTGCCAGCTCACCCCCCGGAGCACTAGCGGGAGGGCCCAAAAACAATGAGCAGTTCTTC.

V is TRBV18 and J is TRBJ2-7; D perhaps matches TRBD2 (5 bases). The CDR3 is made up of 15 amino acids. Germline V lookup: CDR1 KGHSH, CDR2 LQKENI. The V end lost 0 bases, the J end lost 3 bases, and 12 bases lay between the germline ends. This CDR3 reads CASSPPRGPSYEQYF. Here the CDR3 DNA reads TGTGCCAGCTCACCACCCCGGGGTCCAAGCTACGAGCAGTACTTC.

V is TRBV27 and J is TRBJ2-3; no firm D call. Trimming removed 8 bases from V and 4 bases from J, with 13 bases in between. Germline loops: CDR1 MNHEY, CDR2 SMNVEV (reference sequence). The CDR3 contains 13 residues. The CDR3 DNA reads as TGTGCCAGCGGTTGGTTTCGGGCAGATACGCAGTATTTT. This codes for CASGWFRADTQYF.

V gene TRBV2 combines with J gene TRBJ2-5, with a possible D match to TRBD1 (5 bases). This CDR3 has 14 residues. Germline V gene lookup returns CDR1 SNHLY and CDR2 FYNNEI. V dropped 6 bases and J dropped 1 base, with 12 bases sitting between them. CDR3: CASSDWGFQETQYF. The CDR3 region has the DNA TGTGCCAGCAGCGACTGGGGCTTCCAAGAGACCCAGTACTTC.

The chain recombines TRBV29-1 with TRBJ1-4; TRBD1 aligns across 7 bases. The CDR3 totals 14 residues. The V segment lost 6 bases and the J segment 8 bases; nucleotides outside the gene matches: 12. Germline V gene sequence: CDR1 SQVTM, CDR2 ANQGSEA. The CDR3: CSVRPQGLSEKLFF. CDR3 sequence (DNA): TGCAGCGTGCGACCACAGGGGTTGAGCGAAAAACTGTTTTTT.

This chain uses TRBV11-2 with TRBJ2-7; no clear D gene. CDR3 length: 14 residues. Trimming shortened V by 5 bases and J by 4 bases, and 15 bases separated the two germline ends. Germline V gives CDR1 SGHAT, CDR2 FQNNGV. CDR3 in DNA: TGTGCCAGCAGCCCCAGATGGGGTCAATACGAGCAGTACTTC. It is translated as CASSPRWGQYEQYF.

The chain recombines TRBV6-1 with TRBJ2-1, with 10 positions matching TRBD2. Germline V gene sequence: CDR1 MNHNS, CDR2 SASEGT. The CDR3 covers 15 residues. V lost 6 bases, J lost 3 bases, and 5 bases stayed unmatched. CDR3 DNA sequence: TGTGCCAGCAGGGGGACTAGCGATTACTACAATGAGCAGTTCTTC. Encoded protein: CASRGTSDYYNEQFF.

V usage is TRBV7-2 and J usage is TRBJ2-2, with TRBD1 as a possible D gene (5 bases). This CDR3 is 16 amino acids long. The germline V gene encodes CDR1 SGHTA and CDR2 FQGNSA. Trimming removed 5 bases from V and 2 bases from J, with 15 bases in between. The CDR3 coding sequence is TGTGCCAGCAGCCCCAACCCCCGGACAAACACCGGGGAGCTGTTTTTT. Protein: CASSPNPRTNTGELFF.

V usage is TRBV5-4 and J usage is TRBJ1-5; D may be TRBD1 (5 bases). The CDR3 has 14 residues. Trimming removed 3 bases at V and 3 bases at J, with 10 bases between. Germline CDR1 SGHNT, CDR2 YYREEE (reference sequence). CDR3 in amino acids: CASSSGPDNQPQHF. CDR3 DNA: TGTGCCAGCAGCTCGGGGCCAGACAATCAGCCCCAGCATTTT.

The chain couples TRBV5-1 to TRBJ2-5, with a possible D match to TRBD2 (7 bases). V shed 6 bases and J shed 5 bases, with 14 bases lying between them. Germline CDR1 reads SGHRS; CDR2 reads YFSETQ. The CDR3 extends over 13 amino acids. The CDR3 spells CASTVEGGETQYF. CDR3 nucleotides: TGCGCCAGCACCGTCGAGGGGGGGGAGACCCAGTACTTC.

The chain joins TRBV5-1 to TRBJ2-7, with D perhaps assigned TRBD1 or TRBD2 (5 bases each). Trimming removed 4 bases at V and 7 bases at J, with 15 bases between. CDR3 length: 13 residues. Germline CDR1 SGHRS, CDR2 YFSETQ. The CDR3 protein is CASSLPGANEQYF. The DNA for the CDR3 is TGCGCCAGCAGCCTACCCGGGGCGAATGAGCAGTACTTC.

The chain is built from TRBV7-9 and TRBJ2-1, with 7 bases aligning to TRBD1. Germline assignment: CDR1 SEHNR and CDR2 FQNEAQ (reference sequence). CDR3 length: 16 amino acids. V gave up 2 bases and J gave up 10 bases; unmatched junction bases: 14. The CDR3 spells CASSLWLGEGAFEQFF. For the CDR3, the DNA is TGTGCCAGCAGCTTATGGCTGGGAGAGGGGGCATTCGAGCAGTTCTTC. Full variable domain (outside the CDR3, taken from reference TRBV7-9 and TRBJ2-1): DTGVSQNPRHKITKRGQNVTFRCDPISEHNRLYWYRQTLGQGPEFLTYFQNEAQLEKSRLLSDRFSAERPKGSFSTLEIQRTEQGDSAMYLCASSLWLGEGAFEQFFGPGTRLTVL.

The chain joins TRBV7-3 to TRBJ2-2, with D unresolved. From germline, CDR1 is SGHTA and CDR2 FQGTGA. V lost 2 bases and J 9 bases, leaving 10 bases between the germline ends. This CDR3 is built from 13 residues. The CDR3 coding sequence is TGTGCCAGCAGCTTAGTTCCAGACAGGGAGCTGTTTTTT. Translating it yields CASSLVPDRELFF.

Turning to this clone: Other nucleotide sequences from this sample produce the same CDR3. V usage is TRBV2 and J usage is TRBJ2-1; possibly TRBD2 for D (6 bases). Germline loops: CDR1 SNHLY, CDR2 FYNNEI. Deletions cut 4 bases from V and 4 bases from J, with 8 bases between. This CDR3 spans 13 amino acids. In nucleotides, the CDR3 is TGTGCCAGCAGTGTGGAGGGATACAATGAGCAGTTCTTC. It yields the protein CASSVEGYNEQFF.